The next 29 T cell receptor beta chains were all read from a single sample in a study. TCRdb used MiXCR to reprocess the RT-PCR reads, holding one entry per CDR3 protein. This sample has more than 600,000 distinct CDR3 sequences, with approximately 14% found just once. The source material was memory CD4+ T cells from blood. Receptors originate from a female donor in good health, serving as a healthy control.

The CDR3 DNA reads as TGTGCCAGCTCACCACAACATAACAGGGGGCTTGAAGCTTTCTTT. Its translation is CASSPQHNRGLEAFF. The chain employs TRBV18 and TRBJ1-1; 9 bases fit TRBD1. The CDR3 loop spans 15 amino acids. CDR1 and CDR2 (germline): KGHSH, LQKENI. The ends lost 1 base at V and 7 bases at J; junction bases unmatched: 7.

This clonotype was seen repeatedly, ten times or more. The rearrangement uses TRBV15 and TRBJ2-5; 8 bases are a match to TRBD2. The CDR3 extends over 16 amino acids. V lost 0 bases, J lost 4 bases, and 7 bases stayed unmatched. The V gene's germline CDR1 is LNHNV and CDR2 YYDKDF (reference sequence). The CDR3 protein is CATSRDRSGSGETQYF. As DNA, the CDR3 is TGTGCCACCAGCAGAGATCGGAGCGGGAGCGGAGAGACCCAGTACTTC.

At least ten counts were recorded for this clonotype. The chain employs TRBV12-3 or TRBV12-4 and TRBJ2-2, with 9 bases fitting TRBD1. V gave up 6 bases and J gave up 4 bases; unmatched junction bases: 9. This CDR3 contains 16 residues. CDR3 bases: TGTGCCAGCAGATCCGGGACAGGGTTGAGCACCGGGGAGCTGTTTTTT. It yields the protein CASRSGTGLSTGELFF.

Note on this clonotype: A much larger clone sits a single nucleotide away, making a read error possible. The V gene is TRBV20-1, the J gene TRBJ1-2; D uncertain. V was cut by 2 bases and J by 9 bases, with 19 bases left in between. Germline V gene data show CDR1 as DFQATT and CDR2 as SNEGSKA (reference sequence). The CDR3 contains 14 residues. The CDR3 bases are TGCAGTGCTAGACCCCGAGGCCCTTCGGATAGCTACACCTTC. It encodes CSARPRGPSDSYTF.

This clonotype has more than one count but fewer than ten. The genes are TRBV7-2 and TRBJ1-1; D not resolved. V lost 0 bases, J lost 6 bases, and 14 bases lay in between. This CDR3 contains 15 residues. Per germline, CDR1 SGHTA and CDR2 FQGNSA. Written as DNA, the CDR3 is TGTGCCAGCAGCTTAGCGCTGACGGGAATTGCTGAAGCTTTCTTT. Protein: CASSLALTGIAEAFF.

This clonotype has a handful of counts. The J gene is TRBJ1-1, the V gene TRBV9; D call uncertain. This CDR3 has 14 residues. Germline lookup yields CDR1 SGDLS and CDR2 YYNGEE. Deletions cut 0 bases from V and 0 bases from J, with 6 bases between. The DNA of the CDR3 is TGTGCCAGCAGCGTAGTGAGTATGAACACTGAAGCTTTCTTT. As protein: CASSVVSMNTEAFF.

The V gene is TRBV3-1, the J gene TRBJ2-5, with 7 bases identical to TRBD1. J lost 0 bases, V lost 6 bases, and 7 bases had no gene match. The CDR3 totals 15 residues. Germline CDR1 LGHDT, CDR2 YNNKEL (reference sequence). CDR3 sequence: CASRSRGIYQETQYF. The CDR3, as DNA: TGTGCCAGCAGAAGCAGGGGGATTTACCAAGAGACCCAGTACTTC.

CDR3 protein: CASNTPQGQGGYTF. The CDR3 DNA reads TGTGCCAGCAATACCCCCCAAGGACAGGGAGGCTACACCTTC. The gene calls are TRBV6-6 and TRBJ1-2; TRBD1 aligns across 8 bases. The germline V gene has CDR1 MNHNY and CDR2 SVGAGI (reference sequence). V lost 7 bases to trimming and J lost 8 bases; unmatched junction nucleotides: 12. The CDR3 spans 14 residues.

This clonotype was observed at least ten times. The chain carries TRBV7-2 and TRBJ2-2; D assignment may be TRBD1 or TRBD2 (5 bases each). This CDR3 comprises 16 residues. Germline assignment: CDR1 SGHTA and CDR2 FQGNSA. V dropped 4 bases and J dropped 2 bases, with 14 bases sitting between them. The CDR3 sequence is CASSSLGASNTGELFF. Written as DNA, the CDR3 is TGTGCCAGCAGCTCGCTTGGGGCTAGCAACACCGGGGAGCTGTTTTTT.

At least ten counts were recorded for this clonotype. The rearrangement joins TRBV12-3 or TRBV12-4 to TRBJ1-2; D not certain. V lost 8 bases and J lost 4, with 14 bases in between. This CDR3 region has 13 residues. CDR3: CASSSGRFYGYTF. As DNA, the CDR3 is TGTGCCAGCTCAAGTGGGAGGTTCTATGGCTACACCTTC.

The gene calls are TRBV6-5 and TRBJ2-2; 10 bases are shared with TRBD1. Germline assignment: CDR1 MNHEY and CDR2 SVGAGI. J was trimmed by 6 bases and V by 5 bases; bases with no gene match: 9. CDR3 length: 16 amino acids. This chain's CDR3 is CASSNRQGAGPGELFF. The CDR3 DNA reads TGTGCCAGCAGTAACCGACAGGGGGCAGGACCCGGGGAGCTGTTTTTT.

This clonotype was counted many times. The chain links TRBV6-5 to TRBJ2-5, with D perhaps TRBD2 (5 bases). The V gene lost 6 bases and the J gene lost 5 bases, with 25 bases spanning the gap. The CDR3 length is 17 residues. Looked up from germline, CDR1 is MNHEY and CDR2 is SVGAGI. CDR3 in amino acids: CASRLRGGWGVSETQYF. The CDR3 DNA is TGTGCCAGCAGGCTCCGTGGCGGGTGGGGTGTTTCGGAGACCCAGTACTTC.

This clonotype has only a few counts. The chain carries TRBV5-1 and TRBJ1-1; D call uncertain. The CDR3 is made up of 14 amino acids. V lost 1 base and J lost 1, with 8 bases in between. Germline V gene lookup returns CDR1 SGHRS and CDR2 YFSETQ. This chain's CDR3 is CASSLKRGNTEAFF. CDR3 coding DNA: TGCGCCAGCAGCTTGAAACGCGGGAACACTGAAGCTTTCTTT.

The J gene is TRBJ1-1, the V gene TRBV20-1, with a possible D match to TRBD1 (6 bases). V was clipped by 6 bases and J by 0 bases, with 11 bases between them. Looked up from germline, CDR1 is DFQATT and CDR2 is SNEGSKA (reference sequence). The CDR3 contains 13 residues. The CDR3 loop reads CSAKDSLNTEAFF. The CDR3 DNA reads TGCAGTGCGAAGGACAGCCTGAACACTGAAGCTTTCTTT.

This clonotype was observed at least ten times. The chain employs TRBV20-1 and TRBJ2-1; 9 bases agree with TRBD2. The CDR3 spans 15 residues. V dropped 6 bases and J dropped 4; count of bases not matched to a gene: 10. Germline lookup yields CDR1 DFQATT and CDR2 SNEGSKA (reference sequence). CDR3 nucleotide sequence: TGCAGTGCCGCGGAGACTAGCGGAGGATACAATGAGCAGTTCTTC. Amino acid sequence: CSAAETSGGYNEQFF.

This clonotype appeared a few times. The V and J genes are TRBV2 and TRBJ2-2, with D hard to call. The V end lost 5 bases, the J end lost 6 bases, and 10 bases lay between the germline ends. The CDR3 length is 13 residues. Germline V gives CDR1 SNHLY, CDR2 FYNNEI. The CDR3 nucleotides are TGTGCCAGCAGTATAACGTGGTCCGGGGAGCTGTTTTTT. Translation gives CASSITWSGELFF. The full variable domain, in which reference TRBV2 and TRBJ2-2 provide the parts outside the CDR3, is EPEVTQTPSHQVTQMGQEVILRCVPISNHLYFYWYRQILGQKVEFLVSFYNNEISEKSEIFDDQFSVERPDGSNFTLKIRSTKLEDSAMYFCASSITWSGELFFGEGSRLTVL.

The sample holds many counts of this clonotype. The chain employs TRBV9 and TRBJ2-7; D gene uncertain. The CDR3 totals 14 residues. The ends were cut back, 4 bases at V and 2 bases at J, with 13 bases in the middle. From germline, CDR1 is SGDLS and CDR2 YYNGEE. The CDR3 loop reads CASSTFDTAYEQYF. The DNA of the CDR3 is TGTGCCAGCAGCACATTCGACACCGCCTACGAGCAGTACTTC.

This clonotype was found a few times. This sequence joins TRBV20-1 and TRBJ2-7, with D perhaps being TRBD1 or TRBD2 (6 bases each). Germline loops: CDR1 DFQATT, CDR2 SNEGSKA (reference sequence). Trimming left V 1 base short and J 5 bases short, with 21 bases between. The CDR3 runs to 16 residues. Here the CDR3 DNA reads TGCAGTGCTAGAGGGCATTTGGGGGGCCCGTCCAACGAGCAGTACTTC. The encoded protein is CSARGHLGGPSNEQYF.

The chain employs TRBV18 and TRBJ2-1, with 11 nucleotides matching TRBD2. The CDR3 is 15 amino acids. Germline CDR1 and CDR2: KGHSH and LQKENI. V shed 3 bases and J 9 bases; nucleotides not matched to a gene: 7. The CDR3: CASSPETSGNGEQFF. CDR3 sequence (DNA): TGTGCCAGCTCACCGGAGACTAGCGGGAATGGTGAGCAGTTCTTC. Complete variable domain (other parts from reference TRBV18 and TRBJ2-1): NAGVMQNPRHLVRRRGQEARLRCSPMKGHSHVYWYRQLPEEGLKFMVYLQKENIIDESGMPKERFSAEFPKEGPSILRIQQVVRGDSAAYFCASSPETSGNGEQFFGPGTRLTVL.

V and J are TRBV19 and TRBJ2-6; D is unresolved. Germline V gives CDR1 LNHDA, CDR2 SQIVND (reference sequence). CDR3 length: 13 residues. Trimming stripped 7 bases from V and 4 bases from J, with 8 bases between. In DNA form, the CDR3 reads TGTGCCAGTAAGACCAGAGGGGCCAACGTCCTGACTTTC. Translated, it gives CASKTRGANVLTF.

The rearrangement joins TRBV20-1 to TRBJ1-1, with 7 bases matching TRBD1. J gave up 5 bases and V 3 bases, and 6 bases lay outside the gene matches. The germline V gene has CDR1 DFQATT and CDR2 SNEGSKA (reference sequence). This CDR3 spans 13 amino acids. CDR3 nucleotide sequence: TGCAGTGCTAGTGGGAGGGGGCTAACTGAAGCTTTCTTT. Translated, it gives CSASGRGLTEAFF.

The V gene is TRBV18, the J gene TRBJ2-7, with D unresolved. The CDR3 is made up of 13 amino acids. In germline, CDR1 is KGHSH, CDR2 LQKENI. Trimming removed 0 bases at V and 4 bases at J, with 7 bases between. The CDR3 bases are TGTGCCAGCTCACCACCGACGCGGTACGAGCAGTACTTC. This codes for CASSPPTRYEQYF.

J is TRBJ1-1 and V is TRBV5-1; 8 positions match TRBD1. V was clipped by 4 bases and J by 12 bases; unmatched bases: 14. Germline CDR1 reads SGHRS; CDR2 reads YFSETQ. The CDR3 sequence is 14 residues long. The CDR3 protein is CASSPRGGTGESFF. CDR3 coding DNA: TGCGCCAGCAGCCCGAGAGGCGGGACAGGCGAGTCTTTCTTT.

The chain combines TRBV9 with TRBJ1-1; perhaps TRBD1 as D (6 bases). The CDR3 extends over 16 amino acids. Trimming removed 4 bases at V and 1 base at J, with 17 bases between. Germline CDR1 SGDLS, CDR2 YYNGEE. The CDR3 DNA follows: TGTGCCAGCAGCCCCCGGGTAGGGGGGGGGAACACTGAAGCTTTCTTT. Residues: CASSPRVGGGNTEAFF.

A few counts support this clonotype. The chain links TRBV29-1 to TRBJ1-4; 10 nucleotides line up with TRBD1. Germline assignment: CDR1 SQVTM and CDR2 ANQGSEA. V lost 5 bases to trimming and J lost 5 bases; unmatched junction nucleotides: 2. There are 13 residues in the CDR3. The CDR3, as DNA: TGCAGCGTTTGGGACAGGGGCAATGAAAAACTGTTTTTT. Translated, it gives CSVWDRGNEKLFF. The full variable domain, rest sourced from reference TRBV29-1 and TRBJ1-4, is SAVISQKPSRDICQRGTSLTIQCQVDSQVTMMFWYRQQPGQSLTLIATANQGSEATYESGFVIDKFPISRPNLTFSTLTVSNMSPEDSSIYLCSVWDRGNEKLFFGSGTQLSVL.

This clonotype showed up many times. In nucleotides, the CDR3 is TGCAGCGTTGTGGGGACAGGGGGCGCTTACAATGAGCAGTTCTTC. Amino acids: CSVVGTGGAYNEQFF. The rearrangement links TRBV29-1 to TRBJ2-1; 12 nucleotides agree with TRBD1. Germline CDR1 reads SQVTM; CDR2 reads ANQGSEA. V lost 4 bases, J lost 4 bases, and 5 bases stayed unmatched. The CDR3 has 15 residues.

This clonotype was found a few times. The chain employs TRBV11-1 and TRBJ2-1; D might be TRBD2 (6 bases). Germline CDR1 reads SGHAT; CDR2 reads FQDESV (reference sequence). V was shortened by 5 bases and J by 9 bases, with 11 bases between the two germline ends. This CDR3 has 12 residues. The CDR3 reads CASSPGLFEQFF. The CDR3 DNA sequence: TGTGCCAGCAGCCCCGGACTATTTGAGCAGTTCTTC.

Details on this clonotype: Just one base apart from a much larger clone, this may be a read error. This chain links TRBV5-1 with TRBJ2-2; TRBD2 agrees at 11 bases. Losses at the gene ends were 6 bases for V and 10 bases for J; bases not matched to a gene: 11. Looked up from germline, CDR1 is SGHRS and CDR2 is YFSETQ. CDR3 length: 15 residues. The CDR3 spells CASKITSGSVVELFF. The CDR3 bases are TGCGCCAGCAAAATTACTAGCGGGAGCGTCGTGGAGCTGTTTTTT. Full variable domain (rest looked up from reference TRBV5-1 and TRBJ2-2): KAGVTQTPRYLIKTRGQQVTLSCSPISGHRSVSWYQQTPGQGLQFLFEYFSETQRNKGNFPGRFSGRQFSNSRSEMNVSTLELGDSALYLCASKITSGSVVELFFGEGSRLTVL.

This clonotype was counted between two and nine times. V usage is TRBV7-8 and J usage is TRBJ1-1; D gene unclear. CDR3 size: 12 residues. V lost 2 bases and J lost 10, with 11 bases in between. Looked up from germline, CDR1 is SGHVS and CDR2 is FQNEAQ. The CDR3 bases are TGTGCCAGCAGCTTATTTCGAGCGGGAGCTTTCTTT. It codes for CASSLFRAGAFF.